This entry is about one T cell receptor beta chain. This specimen comes from a study of blood T cell repertoires in COVID-19. Study context: Some COVID-19 samples were acute and others convalescent; all came from the United States, Italy and Spain. Sources were T cells, B-cell-depleted T cells, or PBMCs; the material itself was cDNA or gDNA.

Authors' data handling: Amplified reference gene primers provided the basis for estimating nucleated cell counts. Clones were sequenced by immunoSEQ multiplex PCR, and TCRdb holds only the in-frame ones, with some missing. V and J calls and clone size come straight from that table; D and trimming were deduced from the DNA. The sample has under 150,000 clones, 87% seen once. The V and J ends lost 6 bases and 9 bases, in that order; junction bases with no gene match: 6. The length of the CDR3 is 13 residues. CDR1 and CDR2 (germline): LGHDT, YNNKEL (reference sequence). V is TRBV3-1 (or the pseudogene TRBV3-2) and J is TRBJ1-4; 8 positions agree with TRBD1. The specimen sequenced was peripheral blood. This clonotype was obtained from a man in his fifties or sixties with active COVID-19. CDR3 amino acids: CASSYGQGQKLFF. In DNA form, the CDR3 reads TGTGCCAGCAGTTACGGACAGGGCCAAAAACTGTTTTTT.